The clone carrying this T cell receptor beta chain has just a few counts. Its antigen is not known. Preparation of TCR beta libraries was done by quantitative 5'-RACE with molecular barcodes. Via MiXCR, TCRdb re-called the 5' RACE reads, giving one row per CDR3 protein. The table shows a few hundred thousand distinct CDR3 sequences, with 8% occurring only once. These data belong to a study of CD8 T cells in ankylosing spondylitis. Findings of the study overall: Made up of eight highly homologous variants, a TCR beta motif appeared characteristic of ankylosing spondylitis blood.

The germline gives CDR1 MGHDK, CDR2 SYGVNS. The germline V and J ends were trimmed by 3 bases and 3 bases, with 14 bases remaining between them. This CDR3 spans 15 amino acids. The V and J genes are TRBV25-1 and TRBJ2-5, with TRBD1 as a possible D gene (6 bases). This TCR came from a male donor with ankylosing spondylitis. The specimen sequenced was blood, either unsorted or a sorted T cell fraction (not recorded which). The CDR3 here is CASSDLTGSKETQYF. The CDR3 DNA reads as TGTGCCAGCAGTGACCTGACAGGTAGCAAAGAGACCCAGTACTTC. Using reference TRBV25-1 and TRBJ2-5 for the parts outside the CDR3, the full variable domain is EADIYQTPRYLVIGTGKKITLECSQTMGHDKMYWYQQDPGMELHLIHYSYGVNSTEKGDLSSESTVSRIRTEHFPLTLESARPSHTSQYLCASSDLTGSKETQYFGPGTRLLVL.